A single sample gave rise to the 5 T cell receptor beta chains below, sequenced in a study of radiotherapy plus CTLA-4 blockade in lung cancer. The assay was immunoSEQ multiplex PCR, and TCRdb's table has in-frame clones only and misses some. This table has 80,000 to 95,000 clones, roughly 80% appearing once. Material: peripheral blood, obtained from a patient treated with radiotherapy plus ipilimumab. The receptor source for this set is a human donor with non-small cell lung cancer that progressed on radiotherapy plus ipilimumab.

This clone was picked up many times. The V call is TRBV30, the J call TRBJ1-3, with 7 bases identical to TRBD1. The length of the CDR3 is 14 residues. CDR1 and CDR2 (germline): GTSNPN, SVGIG (reference sequence). Germline trimming cut 0 bases from V and 2 bases from J; bases unmatched to any gene: 1. This chain's CDR3 is CAWSVGTAGNTIYF. DNA of the CDR3: TGTGCCTGGAGTGTAGGGACAGCTGGAAACACCATATATTTT.

The chain employs TRBV11-2 and TRBJ2-1, with TRBD2 matching over 9 bases. Germline-derived CDR1 and CDR2 are SGHAT and FQNNGV. V was clipped by 2 bases and J by 4 bases; unmatched bases: 6. CDR3 length: 16 amino acids. The CDR3 protein is CASSLQGLAKYNEQFF. The CDR3 DNA reads as TGTGCCAGCAGCTTACAGGGACTAGCAAAATACAATGAGCAGTTCTTC.

With regard to this clone: At one end, the junction sequence differs from germline, possibly due to a read error. V is TRBV6-5 and J is TRBJ2-1, with 11 bases identical to TRBD2. The germline V gene has CDR1 MNHEY and CDR2 SVGAGI. The CDR3 is 15 residues long. CDR3 loop: CDSRTGLADDDEQFF. In DNA form, the CDR3 reads TGTGACAGCAGGACGGGACTAGCGGACGACGATGAGCAGTTCTTC.

This clone was observed a handful of times. The sample carries other DNA sequences with the same CDR3. This chain uses TRBV10-3 with TRBJ1-2; D remains unclear. V was cut by 3 bases and J by 2 bases, with 4 bases left in between. The CDR3 length is 12 residues. Germline V lookup: CDR1 ENHRY, CDR2 SYGVKD. For the CDR3, the DNA is TGTGCCATCAGTGACACGAACTATGGCTACACCTTC. Translating it yields CAISDTNYGYTF.

This clone was observed a single time. The chain uses TRBV4-1 and TRBJ1-2; D unclear. The CDR3 covers 17 residues. Germline CDR1 MGHRA, CDR2 YSYEKL. V lost 4 bases and J lost 4, with 22 bases in between. The CDR3 region is CASSRSCQNRKTYGYTF. CDR3 coding DNA: TGCGCCAGCAGCCGCAGCTGCCAGAACCGAAAGACCTATGGCTACACCTTC.